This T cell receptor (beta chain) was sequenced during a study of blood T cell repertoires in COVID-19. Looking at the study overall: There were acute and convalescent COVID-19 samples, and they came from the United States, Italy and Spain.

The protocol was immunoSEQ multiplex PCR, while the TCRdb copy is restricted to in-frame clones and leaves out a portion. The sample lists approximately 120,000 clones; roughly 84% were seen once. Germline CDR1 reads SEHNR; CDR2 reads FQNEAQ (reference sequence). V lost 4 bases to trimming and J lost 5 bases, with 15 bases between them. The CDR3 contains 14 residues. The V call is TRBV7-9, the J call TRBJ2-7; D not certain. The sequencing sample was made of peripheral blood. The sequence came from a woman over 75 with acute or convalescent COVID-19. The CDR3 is CASSSTVLLNEQYF. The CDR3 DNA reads TGTGCCAGCAGCTCCACGGTCCTTCTGAACGAGCAGTACTTC.